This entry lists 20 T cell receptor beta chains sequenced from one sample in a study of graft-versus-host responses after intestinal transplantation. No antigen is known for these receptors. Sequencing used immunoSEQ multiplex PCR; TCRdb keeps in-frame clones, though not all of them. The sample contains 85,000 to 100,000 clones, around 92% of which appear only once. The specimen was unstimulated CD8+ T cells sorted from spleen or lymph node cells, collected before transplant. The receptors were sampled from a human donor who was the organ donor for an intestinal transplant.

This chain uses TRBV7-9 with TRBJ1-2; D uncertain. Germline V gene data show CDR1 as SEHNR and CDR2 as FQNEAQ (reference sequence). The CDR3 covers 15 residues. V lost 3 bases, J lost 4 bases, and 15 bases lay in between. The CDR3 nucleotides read TGTGCCAGCAGCTTGTTCTCGGGTCAGATCTATGGCTACACCTTC. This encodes CASSLFSGQIYGYTF.

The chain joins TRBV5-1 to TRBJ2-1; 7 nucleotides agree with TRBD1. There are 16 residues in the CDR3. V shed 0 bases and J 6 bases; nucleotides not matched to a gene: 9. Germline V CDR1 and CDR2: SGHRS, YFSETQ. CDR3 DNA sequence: TGCGCCAGCAGCTTGGTGGGGACAGCCAAAATCAATGAGCAGTTCTTC. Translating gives CASSLVGTAKINEQFF.

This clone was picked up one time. CDR3 DNA: TGTGCCAGCACCGACAGGGGGCAAAATTCACCCCTCCACTTT. Its translation: CASTDRGQNSPLHF. This chain connects TRBV25-1 to TRBJ1-6, with TRBD1 matching over 10 bases. J was trimmed by 7 bases and V by 7 bases; bases with no gene match: 4. The CDR3 extends over 14 amino acids. The germline V gene has CDR1 MGHDK and CDR2 SYGVNS.

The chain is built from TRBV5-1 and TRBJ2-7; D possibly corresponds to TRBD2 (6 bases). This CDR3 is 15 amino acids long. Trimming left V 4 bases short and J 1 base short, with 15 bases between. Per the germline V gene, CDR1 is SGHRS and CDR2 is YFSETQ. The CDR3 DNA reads TGCGCCAGCAGCGTTGGACTAACGGATTCCTACGAGCAGTACTTC. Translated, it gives CASSVGLTDSYEQYF.

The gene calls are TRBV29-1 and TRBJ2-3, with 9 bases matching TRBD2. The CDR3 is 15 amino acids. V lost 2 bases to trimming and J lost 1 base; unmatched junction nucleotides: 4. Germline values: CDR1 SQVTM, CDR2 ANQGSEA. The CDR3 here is CSVEYRTSGTDTQYF. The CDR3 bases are TGCAGCGTTGAATATAGGACTAGCGGCACAGATACGCAGTATTTT.

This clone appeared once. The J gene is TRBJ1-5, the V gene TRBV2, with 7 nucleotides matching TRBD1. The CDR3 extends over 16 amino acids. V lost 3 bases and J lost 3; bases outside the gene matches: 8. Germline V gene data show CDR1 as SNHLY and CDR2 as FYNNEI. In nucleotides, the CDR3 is TGTGCCAGCAGTGACACAGGGGTGGGGATCAATCAGCCCCAGCATTTT. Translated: CASSDTGVGINQPQHF.

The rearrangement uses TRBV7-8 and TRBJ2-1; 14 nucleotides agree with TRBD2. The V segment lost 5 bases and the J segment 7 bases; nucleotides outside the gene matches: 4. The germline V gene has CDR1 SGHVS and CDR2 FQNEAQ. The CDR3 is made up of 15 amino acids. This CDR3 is CASSIWTSGRNEQFF. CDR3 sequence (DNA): TGTGCCAGCAGCATATGGACTAGCGGGAGGAATGAGCAGTTCTTC.

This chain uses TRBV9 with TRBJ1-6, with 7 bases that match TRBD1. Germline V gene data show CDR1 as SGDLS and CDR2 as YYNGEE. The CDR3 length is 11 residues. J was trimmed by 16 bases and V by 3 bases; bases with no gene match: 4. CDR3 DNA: TGTGCCAGCAGCGGTGACAGGGCACTCCACTTT. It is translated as CASSGDRALHF.

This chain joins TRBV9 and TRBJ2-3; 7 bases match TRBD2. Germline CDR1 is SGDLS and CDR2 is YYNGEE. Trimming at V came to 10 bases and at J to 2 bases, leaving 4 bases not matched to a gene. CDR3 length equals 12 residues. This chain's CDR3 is CASGGPTDTQYF. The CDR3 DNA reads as TGTGCCTCGGGAGGACCCACAGATACGCAGTATTTT.

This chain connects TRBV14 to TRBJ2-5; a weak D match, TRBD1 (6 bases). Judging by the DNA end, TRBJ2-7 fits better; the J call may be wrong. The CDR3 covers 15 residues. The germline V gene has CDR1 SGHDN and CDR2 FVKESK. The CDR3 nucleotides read TGTGCCAGCAGCCAACCCGGGACAACCTCCTACGAGCAGTACTTC. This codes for CASSQPGTTSYEQYF.

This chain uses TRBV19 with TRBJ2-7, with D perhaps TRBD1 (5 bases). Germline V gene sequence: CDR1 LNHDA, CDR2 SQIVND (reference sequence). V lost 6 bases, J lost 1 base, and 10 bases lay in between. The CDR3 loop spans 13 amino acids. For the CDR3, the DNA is TGTGCCAGTAGCGACAGTTCTTCCTACGAGCAGTACTTC. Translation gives CASSDSSSYEQYF.

CDR3 in amino acids: CASPYNEQFF. Here the CDR3 DNA reads TGTGCCAGCCCATACAATGAGCAGTTCTTC. V is TRBV2 and J is TRBJ2-1; D remains unclear. The CDR3 runs 10 residues. Germline CDR1 SNHLY, CDR2 FYNNEI. With 8 bases removed from V and 4 bases from J, the gap between germline ends came to 3 bases.

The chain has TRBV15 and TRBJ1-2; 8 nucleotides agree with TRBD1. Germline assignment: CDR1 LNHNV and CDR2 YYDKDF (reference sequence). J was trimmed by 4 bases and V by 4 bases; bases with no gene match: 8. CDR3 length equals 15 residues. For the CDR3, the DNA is TGTGCCACCAGCACTAATGGACAGGGTCCCTATGGCTACACCTTC. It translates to CATSTNGQGPYGYTF.

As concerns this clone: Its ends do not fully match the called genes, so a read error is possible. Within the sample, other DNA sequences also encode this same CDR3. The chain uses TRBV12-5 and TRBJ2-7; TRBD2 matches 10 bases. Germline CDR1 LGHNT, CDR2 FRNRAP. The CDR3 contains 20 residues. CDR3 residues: CASGLVLVAGGRLLSYEQYF. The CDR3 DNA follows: TGTGCTAGTGGTTTGGTACTAGTAGCGGGGGGCCGACTACTCTCATACGAGCAATACTTC.

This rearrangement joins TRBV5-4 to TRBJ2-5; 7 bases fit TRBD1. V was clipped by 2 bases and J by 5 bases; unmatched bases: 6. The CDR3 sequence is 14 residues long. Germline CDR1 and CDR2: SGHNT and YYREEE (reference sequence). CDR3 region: CASSFLGGGETQYF. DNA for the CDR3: TGTGCCAGCAGCTTCCTAGGGGGCGGCGAGACCCAGTACTTC.

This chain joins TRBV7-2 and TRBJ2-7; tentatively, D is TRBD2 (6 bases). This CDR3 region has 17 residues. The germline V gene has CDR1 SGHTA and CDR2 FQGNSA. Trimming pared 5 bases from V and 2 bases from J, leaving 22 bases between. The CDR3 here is CASSGRLDQRPPYEQYF. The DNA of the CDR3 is TGTGCCAGCAGCGGAAGACTAGACCAGCGGCCTCCCTACGAGCAGTACTTC.

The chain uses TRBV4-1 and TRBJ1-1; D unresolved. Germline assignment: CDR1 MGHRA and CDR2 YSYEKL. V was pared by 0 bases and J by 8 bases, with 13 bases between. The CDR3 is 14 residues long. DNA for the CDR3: TGCGCCAGCAGCCAAGATCCCTATACAGAGGAAGCTTTCTTT. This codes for CASSQDPYTEEAFF.

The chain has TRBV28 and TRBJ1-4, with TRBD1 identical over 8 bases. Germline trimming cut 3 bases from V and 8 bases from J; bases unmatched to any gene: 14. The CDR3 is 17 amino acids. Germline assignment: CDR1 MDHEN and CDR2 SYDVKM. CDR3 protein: CASSFPRTGNSREKLFF. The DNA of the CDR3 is TGTGCCAGCAGTTTCCCCCGGACAGGGAATAGTAGGGAAAAACTGTTTTTT.

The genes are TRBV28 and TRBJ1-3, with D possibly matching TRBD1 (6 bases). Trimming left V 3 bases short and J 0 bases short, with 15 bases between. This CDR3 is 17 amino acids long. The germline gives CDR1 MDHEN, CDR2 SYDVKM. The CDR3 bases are TGTGCCAGCAGTTTGGTTTCAGGGGCGAGCTCTGGAAACACCATATATTTT. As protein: CASSLVSGASSGNTIYF. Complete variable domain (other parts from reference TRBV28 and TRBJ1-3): DVKVTQSSRYLVKRTGEKVFLECVQDMDHENMFWYRQDPGLGLRLIYFSYDVKMKEKGDIPEGYSVSREKKERFSLILESASTNQTSMYLCASSLVSGASSGNTIYFGEGSWLTVV.

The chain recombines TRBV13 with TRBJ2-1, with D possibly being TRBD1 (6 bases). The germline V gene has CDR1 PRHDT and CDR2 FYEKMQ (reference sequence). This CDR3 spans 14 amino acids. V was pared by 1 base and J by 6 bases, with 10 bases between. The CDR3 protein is CASSLAGTSNEQFF. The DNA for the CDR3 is TGTGCCAGCAGCTTAGCCGGGACAAGCAATGAGCAGTTCTTC.